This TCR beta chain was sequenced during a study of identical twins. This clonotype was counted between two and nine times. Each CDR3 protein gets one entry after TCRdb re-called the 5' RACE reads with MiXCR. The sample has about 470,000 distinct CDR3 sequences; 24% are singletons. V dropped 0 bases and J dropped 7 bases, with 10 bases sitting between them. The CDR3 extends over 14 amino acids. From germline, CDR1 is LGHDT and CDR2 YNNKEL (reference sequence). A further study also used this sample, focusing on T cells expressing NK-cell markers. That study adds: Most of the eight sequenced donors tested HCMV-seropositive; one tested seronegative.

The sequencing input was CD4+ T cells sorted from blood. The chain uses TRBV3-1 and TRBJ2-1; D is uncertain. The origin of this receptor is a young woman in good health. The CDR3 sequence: CASSQDAYRNEQFF. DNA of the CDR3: TGTGCCAGCAGCCAAGATGCTTACCGGAATGAGCAGTTCTTC.